The next 11 T cell receptor beta chains were all read from a single sample in a study of shared clonotypes between healthy human individuals. This table comes from immunoSEQ multiplex PCR, and its TCRdb copy is limited to in-frame clones, with some not included. The sample lists millions of clones, approximately 92% occurring once. The sequencing input was naive CD4+ T cells sorted from blood. The subset is: CD45RA+ positively selected. These receptors were collected from a man between 18 and 35 years old in good health.

Concerning this clone itself: The same CDR3 also results from other DNA sequences found in this sample. The V call is TRBV5-1, the J call TRBJ2-2; D is uncertain. The CDR3 contains 15 residues. Germline loops: CDR1 SGHRS, CDR2 YFSETQ. The germline V and J ends were trimmed by 0 bases and 1 base, with 7 bases remaining between them. CDR3 coding DNA: TGCGCCAGCAGCTTGGAGCCGGGGAACACCGGGGAGCTGTTTTTT. Its translation: CASSLEPGNTGELFF.

The V gene is TRBV2, the J gene TRBJ2-1; TRBD1 matches at 7 bases. Germline V gene sequence: CDR1 SNHLY, CDR2 FYNNEI. V trimming: 5 bases; J trimming: 3 bases; junction bases outside the gene matches: 7. The CDR3 consists of 15 residues. CDR3 coding DNA: TGTGCCAGCAGTCCCGACAGGGTCAGCTACAATGAGCAGTTCTTC. Encoded protein: CASSPDRVSYNEQFF.

The V gene is TRBV14, the J gene TRBJ2-7; TRBD1 matches at 7 bases. CDR3 length: 17 residues. Trimming took 0 bases from V and 1 from J; bases not matched to a gene: 9. Germline CDR1 and CDR2: SGHDN and FVKESK. The CDR3: CASSQDNWPGGSYEQYF. The CDR3 DNA sequence: TGTGCCAGCAGCCAAGATAATTGGCCAGGGGGTTCCTACGAGCAGTACTTC.

V and J are TRBV6-5 and TRBJ2-1; D is possibly TRBD2 (6 bases). Germline assignment: CDR1 MNHEY and CDR2 SVGAGI. CDR3 length: 11 amino acids. Trimming removed 6 bases at V and 15 bases at J, with 15 bases between. The CDR3 reads CASRKWGDWFF. For the CDR3, the DNA is TGTGCCAGCAGAAAATGGGGGGATTGGTTCTTC.

The chain uses TRBV18 and TRBJ2-7, with 8 bases that match TRBD1. The CDR3 is made up of 15 amino acids. CDR1 and CDR2 (germline): KGHSH, LQKENI. V shed 6 bases and J 3 bases; nucleotides not matched to a gene: 10. CDR3 region: CASSLGQGQLYEQYF. The CDR3 DNA sequence: TGTGCCAGCTCGCTCGGACAGGGTCAGCTCTACGAGCAGTACTTC.

The CDR3 sequence: CASSSTSGTSSTEAFF. Written as DNA, the CDR3 is TGCGCCAGCAGCTCAACCTCCGGCACTTCCAGCACTGAAGCTTTCTTT. The rearrangement links TRBV5-1 to TRBJ1-1; the D is unclear. With 3 bases removed from V and 4 bases from J, the gap between germline ends came to 19 bases. The V gene's germline CDR1 is SGHRS and CDR2 YFSETQ. The CDR3 extends over 16 amino acids.

The V and J genes are TRBV11-2 and TRBJ2-3; TRBD2 aligns across 12 bases. Per germline, CDR1 SGHAT and CDR2 FQNNGV. V lost 5 bases, J lost 4 bases, and 4 bases stayed unmatched. The CDR3 contains 15 residues. DNA of the CDR3: TGTGCCAGCAGCCCTGGGACTAGCGGGCCAGATACGCAGTATTTT. Its protein is CASSPGTSGPDTQYF.

The V and J genes are TRBV5-1 and TRBJ2-1, with TRBD1 as a possible D gene (5 bases). From germline, CDR1 is SGHRS and CDR2 YFSETQ. V was pared by 4 bases and J by 0 bases, with 20 bases between. CDR3 length equals 18 residues. The CDR3 region is CASSPGGALSSSYNEQFF. The DNA of the CDR3 is TGCGCCAGCAGCCCCGGTGGGGCACTCTCGAGCTCCTACAATGAGCAGTTCTTC.

This chain links TRBV4-3 with TRBJ2-6, with a weak D call TRBD1 (5 bases). CDR1 and CDR2 (germline): LGHNA, YSLEER. This CDR3 is built from 19 residues. With 1 base removed from V and 0 bases from J, the gap between germline ends came to 16 bases. The CDR3: CASSQAMQGAVSGANVLTF. In DNA, the CDR3 is TGCGCCAGCAGCCAAGCTATGCAGGGCGCGGTCTCTGGGGCCAACGTCCTGACTTTC.

The J gene is TRBJ1-1, the V gene TRBV28; D remains unclear. Trimming stripped 7 bases from V and 7 bases from J, with 19 bases between. CDR3 length: 14 residues. Germline values: CDR1 MDHEN, CDR2 SYDVKM. The CDR3 is CASNPAGSFSEAFF. CDR3 coding DNA: TGTGCCAGCAACCCGGCGGGATCTTTCAGTGAAGCTTTCTTT.

The chain carries TRBV4-1 and TRBJ1-5, with no clear D. The CDR3 covers 16 residues. Germline CDR1 and CDR2: MGHRA and YSYEKL. Deletions cut 0 bases from V and 4 bases from J, with 13 bases between. CDR3 amino acids: CASSQDRQALNQPQHF. CDR3 nucleotides: TGCGCCAGCAGCCAAGATCGGCAGGCACTGAATCAGCCCCAGCATTTT.